This passage covers 3 T cell receptor beta chains from one sample sequenced in a study of blood T cell repertoires in COVID-19. Method: immunoSEQ multiplex PCR; TCRdb's copy keeps in-frame clones and lacks some. The table includes about 160,000 clones, over 60% detected once. The sample consisted of peripheral blood. These receptors all stem from a man between 60 and 75 years old with acute or convalescent COVID-19.

The gene calls are TRBV7-8 and TRBJ2-5; 12 bases are a match to TRBD2. The CDR3 consists of 16 residues. After removal of 5 bases from V and 4 bases from J, the junction contained 8 bases not matched to a gene. CDR1 SGHVS and CDR2 FQNEAQ come from the germline V gene. Here the CDR3 reads CASSRGLAGIGETQYF. The CDR3 DNA is TGTGCCAGCAGCCGAGGACTAGCGGGGATCGGAGAGACCCAGTACTTC.

This clone was counted once. This sequence joins TRBV30 and TRBJ1-4, with D possibly TRBD1 on 5 matching bases. The V end was cut by 3 bases, the J end by 5 bases, with 16 bases between. The CDR3 runs 15 residues. CDR1 and CDR2 from the germline V gene are GTSNPN and SVGIG (reference sequence). CDR3 sequence (DNA): TGTGCCTGGAGCCCTCCGAAGGGGCTCAATGAAAAACTGTTTTTT. Protein product: CAWSPPKGLNEKLFF.

V and J are TRBV11-2 and TRBJ2-5; 15 nucleotides line up with TRBD2. The germline CDR1 and CDR2 sequences are SGHAT and FQNNGV. V was clipped by 4 bases and J by 1 base; unmatched bases: 4. This CDR3 is 17 amino acids long. The CDR3: CASSSQGLAGGQETQYF. The DNA of the CDR3 is TGTGCCAGCAGCTCCCAGGGACTAGCGGGGGGCCAAGAGACCCAGTACTTC.